A single sample gave rise to the 17 T cell receptor beta chains below, sequenced in a study of a mutant IDH1 vaccine in newly diagnosed glioma. Documented time point: week 5, during vaccination. Every vaccine dose comprised 300 ug of mutant IDH1 20-mer peptide plus topical imiquimod. Assay: immunoSEQ multiplex PCR; the TCRdb copy retains only in-frame clones and omits some. The repertoire holds around 23,000 clones, with approximately 80% as singletons. Their antigens remain unidentified. This material consisted of PBMCs, taken from a glioma patient whose treatment included an IDH1 peptide vaccine. Every receptor here comes from a man aged 40-49 years with glioma.

This chain links TRBV7-9 with TRBJ2-3; 13 positions agree with TRBD2. Germline V gene lookup returns CDR1 SEHNR and CDR2 FQNEAQ (reference sequence). The CDR3 extends over 18 amino acids. Trimming took 5 bases from V and 2 from J; bases not matched to a gene: 10. CDR3 DNA sequence: TGTGCCAGCAGCGTCGAACCGGGACTAGCGGGAAACACAGATACGCAGTATTTT. It specifies CASSVEPGLAGNTDTQYF.

Only a few counts were recorded for this clone. This CDR3 is CASSGTGYGYTF. The CDR3 DNA follows: TGTGCCAGCAGTGGGACTGGCTATGGCTACACCTTC. The gene calls are TRBV25-1 and TRBJ1-2, with D hard to call. V lost 4 bases, J lost 4 bases, and 7 bases lay in between. This CDR3 contains 12 residues. The germline V gene encodes CDR1 MGHDK and CDR2 SYGVNS.

The rearrangement joins TRBV19 to TRBJ1-4, with unresolved D. CDR3 length equals 15 residues. Trimming took 5 bases from V and 0 from J, leaving 10 bases between them. Germline V gives CDR1 LNHDA, CDR2 SQIVND (reference sequence). CDR3 coding DNA: TGTGCCAGTAGTTCCTACATCGCAACTAATGAAAAACTGTTTTTT. It specifies CASSSYIATNEKLFF.

This clone was picked up a small number of times. The chain recombines TRBV2 with TRBJ1-5; D is unclear. There are 14 residues in the CDR3. Germline-derived CDR1 and CDR2 are SNHLY and FYNNEI. The germline V and J ends were trimmed by 6 bases and 2 bases, with 11 bases remaining between them. The DNA of the CDR3 is TGTGCCAGCAGCTGGGCGACGGGCAATCAGCCCCAGCATTTT. This codes for CASSWATGNQPQHF.

The chain is built from TRBV5-1 and TRBJ1-3; tentative D call: TRBD1 (6 bases). Germline V gene lookup returns CDR1 SGHRS and CDR2 YFSETQ. The CDR3 runs to 14 residues. Trimming cost V 0 bases and J 4 bases, with 8 bases left between them. In nucleotides, the CDR3 is TGCGCCAGCAGCTTGGCAGGGGAGGGAAACACCATATATTTT. It is translated as CASSLAGEGNTIYF. Drawing the rest from reference TRBV5-1 and TRBJ1-3, the complete variable domain is KAGVTQTPRYLIKTRGQQVTLSCSPISGHRSVSWYQQTPGQGLQFLFEYFSETQRNKGNFPGRFSGRQFSNSRSEMNVSTLELGDSALYLCASSLAGEGNTIYFGEGSWLTVV.

The chain has TRBV28 and TRBJ1-1; the match to TRBD1 covers 7 bases. V gave up 6 bases and J gave up 1 base; unmatched junction bases: 11. Germline V gene sequence: CDR1 MDHEN, CDR2 SYDVKM. The CDR3 is 16 residues long. The DNA for the CDR3 is TGTGCCAGCAGGGACACAGGGGCCGGGGGGAACACTGAAGCTTTCTTT. As protein: CASRDTGAGGNTEAFF.

The chain joins TRBV11-1 to TRBJ2-3, with 11 positions matching TRBD2. Germline CDR1 reads SGHAT; CDR2 reads FQDESV (reference sequence). The V segment lost 5 bases and the J segment 5 bases; nucleotides outside the gene matches: 9. This CDR3 is 16 amino acids long. CDR3 region: CASSLHPTSGKDTQYF. CDR3 coding DNA: TGTGCCAGCAGCCTGCACCCGACTAGCGGGAAAGATACGCAGTATTTT.

The chain uses TRBV7-2 and TRBJ2-5; D unclear. Trimming cost V 1 base and J 4 bases, with 16 bases left between them. CDR1 and CDR2 (germline): SGHTA, FQGNSA. The length of the CDR3 is 16 residues. CDR3 bases: TGTGCCAGCAGCTTAGAAGTTATAGTATGGAGAGAGACCCAGTACTTC. It is translated as CASSLEVIVWRETQYF.

This clone was observed a single time. At one of its ends the junction is not consistent with the germline gene, which may arise from a read error. The chain is built from TRBV5-1 and TRBJ2-3; D might be TRBD1 (5 bases). Germline V gives CDR1 SGHRS, CDR2 YFSETQ. This CDR3 region has 14 residues. In DNA form, the CDR3 reads TGCGCCAACAGCAGCACAGGCCACACAGATACGCAGTATTTT. Its protein is CANSSTGHTDTQYF.

The table lists this clone with a few counts. The chain links TRBV7-2 to TRBJ1-2; a possible D gene is TRBD1 (6 bases). There are 13 residues in the CDR3. Germline-derived CDR1 and CDR2 are SGHTA and FQGNSA. V was clipped by 1 base and J by 7 bases, with 10 bases between them. The CDR3 DNA reads TGTGCCAGCAGCTTAGAATGGACAGCTGGCTACACCTTC. It yields the protein CASSLEWTAGYTF.

V gene TRBV27 combines with J gene TRBJ1-3, with a possible D match to TRBD1 (5 bases). CDR1 is MNHEY and CDR2 is SMNVEV in the germline V gene (reference sequence). The CDR3 length is 16 residues. The V gene lost 5 bases and the J gene lost 0 bases, with 14 bases spanning the gap. The CDR3 DNA is TGTGCCAGCAGTCCAGGAGTCGGGACCTCTGGAAACACCATATATTTT. This gives the protein CASSPGVGTSGNTIYF.

This clone appeared a few times. Other DNA sequences within the sample encode an identical CDR3. The chain links TRBV7-2 to TRBJ2-1; 10 bases match TRBD2. The germline gives CDR1 SGHTA, CDR2 FQGNSA. V shed 2 bases, J shed 2 bases, and the junction held 6 bases outside the gene matches. The CDR3 is made up of 17 amino acids. CDR3 bases: TGTGCCAGCAGCTTACAAGCGGGAGGGCCCCCCTACAATGAGCAGTTCTTC. It encodes CASSLQAGGPPYNEQFF.

The chain carries TRBV11-3 and TRBJ2-5; 10 bases align to TRBD1. Trimming cost V 0 bases and J 5 bases; bases outside gene matches: 18. The CDR3 spans 20 residues. Germline lookup yields CDR1 SGHNT and CDR2 YENEEA. CDR3 sequence (DNA): TGTGCCAGCAGCTTAGATCACGTTTTTTTTACGGGACAGGGGATGGAGACCCAGTACTTC. This encodes CASSLDHVFFTGQGMETQYF.

The chain combines TRBV5-5 with TRBJ2-1, with D perhaps matching TRBD2 (6 bases). Trimming shortened V by 2 bases and J by 1 base, and 10 bases separated the two germline ends. CDR1 is SGHKS and CDR2 is YYEKEE in the germline V gene (reference sequence). The CDR3 length is 15 residues. The CDR3 is CASSLGLASYNEQFF. Written as DNA, the CDR3 is TGTGCCAGCAGCTTAGGGCTAGCGTCCTACAATGAGCAGTTCTTC.

This clone was recorded once. This CDR3 reads CASSMGPPNEQFF. The CDR3, as DNA: TGTGCCAGTAGTATGGGTCCCCCGAATGAGCAGTTCTTC. The chain couples TRBV19 to TRBJ2-1; no clear D gene. The CDR3 has 13 residues. Trimming cost V 3 bases and J 7 bases, with 10 bases left between them. Germline V gene data show CDR1 as LNHDA and CDR2 as SQIVND (reference sequence).

The rearrangement uses TRBV28 and TRBJ1-2; D unresolved. The CDR3 consists of 10 residues. The V end lost 8 bases, the J end lost 2 bases, and 3 bases lay between the germline ends. Germline lookup yields CDR1 MDHEN and CDR2 SYDVKM. CDR3 DNA: TGTGCCAGCGGAAACTATGGCTACACCTTC. Its translation is CASGNYGYTF.

The rearrangement links TRBV6-6 to TRBJ2-3, with 9 bases that match TRBD1. Germline CDR1 MNHNY, CDR2 SVGAGI (reference sequence). This CDR3 has 16 amino acids. V shed 1 base, J shed 4 bases, and the junction held 6 bases outside the gene matches. The CDR3 reads CASSYLGQGSADTQYF. The CDR3 bases are TGTGCCAGCAGTTACTTGGGACAGGGTAGCGCAGATACGCAGTATTTT.